The 23 T cell receptor beta chains below were found in one sample sequenced in a study of siplizumab effects on memory and regulatory T cells. Clones were sequenced by immunoSEQ multiplex PCR, and TCRdb holds only the in-frame ones, with some missing. Of tens of thousands of clones in the sample, roughly nine tenths were seen once. Input material: CD8+ T cells sorted from blood. These TCRs come from a human donor in good health.

V is TRBV10-3 and J is TRBJ2-7; the match to TRBD1 covers 9 bases. The CDR3 runs to 15 residues. Germline-derived CDR1 and CDR2 are ENHRY and SYGVKD. After removal of 3 bases from V and 3 bases from J, the junction contained 6 bases not matched to a gene. The CDR3 is CAISEIGTGLYEQYF. The DNA for the CDR3 is TGTGCCATCAGTGAAATAGGGACAGGGCTCTACGAGCAGTACTTC.

The V call is TRBV4-1, the J call TRBJ1-4, with D hard to call. The V end lost 0 bases, the J end lost 2 bases, and 16 bases lay between the germline ends. Looked up from germline, CDR1 is MGHRA and CDR2 is YSYEKL. CDR3 length equals 18 residues. Here the CDR3 reads CASSQDPLGRWTNEKLFF. CDR3 DNA sequence: TGCGCCAGCAGCCAAGATCCCCTAGGACGTTGGACTAATGAAAAACTGTTTTTT.

The chain recombines TRBV23-1 with TRBJ1-6; D unresolved. TRBV23-1 is an open reading frame whose function is uncertain. This CDR3 is 12 amino acids long. Between the trimmed V and J ends, which lost 3 bases and 5 bases, there was a span of 2 bases. The CDR3 sequence is CASSHDNSPLHF. DNA for the CDR3: TGCGCCAGCAGTCACGATAATTCACCCCTCCACTTT.

CDR3 bases: TGTGCCAGCCGTCGACAGGGACGCCGTCGAGAGACCCAGTACTTC. Amino acid sequence: CASRRQGRRRETQYF. This chain connects TRBV28 to TRBJ2-5; TRBD1 matches 7 bases. The CDR3 runs to 15 residues. V lost 8 bases to trimming and J lost 4 bases; unmatched junction nucleotides: 13. In germline, CDR1 is MDHEN, CDR2 SYDVKM. Based on the CDR3 plus reference TRBV28 and TRBJ2-5, the full variable domain is DVKVTQSSRYLVKRTGEKVFLECVQDMDHENMFWYRQDPGLGLRLIYFSYDVKMKEKGDIPEGYSVSREKKERFSLILESASTNQTSMYLCASRRQGRRRETQYFGPGTRLLVL.

CDR3 sequence (DNA): TGTGCCAGCAGACCACAGGGAAGCACAGATACGCAGTATTTT. Its protein is CASRPQGSTDTQYF. The chain uses TRBV2 and TRBJ2-3, with D possibly matching TRBD1 (6 bases). Trimming took 6 bases from V and 0 from J, leaving 10 bases between them. The CDR3 contains 14 residues. The germline gives CDR1 SNHLY, CDR2 FYNNEI. Variable domain in full (rest from reference TRBV2 and TRBJ2-3): EPEVTQTPSHQVTQMGQEVILRCVPISNHLYFYWYRQILGQKVEFLVSFYNNEISEKSEIFDDQFSVERPDGSNFTLKIRSTKLEDSAMYFCASRPQGSTDTQYFGPGTRLTVL.

V and J are TRBV29-1 and TRBJ1-2; D not resolved. The V gene's germline CDR1 is SQVTM and CDR2 ANQGSEA. Trimming cost V 6 bases and J 5 bases, with 13 bases left between them. The CDR3 extends over 12 amino acids. CDR3 bases: TGCAGCGTCTACTCCTTCGGGTATGGCTACACCTTC. Protein product: CSVYSFGYGYTF. Variable domain in full (rest from reference TRBV29-1 and TRBJ1-2): SAVISQKPSRDICQRGTSLTIQCQVDSQVTMMFWYRQQPGQSLTLIATANQGSEATYESGFVIDKFPISRPNLTFSTLTVSNMSPEDSSIYLCSVYSFGYGYTFGSGTRLTVV.

This clone was recorded only once. V gene TRBV10-3 combines with J gene TRBJ2-7; a weak D match, TRBD1 (6 bases). Germline V gene sequence: CDR1 ENHRY, CDR2 SYGVKD. The CDR3 consists of 14 residues. V shed 6 bases and J shed 6 bases, with 18 bases lying between them. CDR3 region: CAISKDSPLGEQYF. Here the CDR3 DNA reads TGTGCCATCAGCAAGGACAGCCCTCTCGGCGAGCAGTACTTC.

This chain joins TRBV2 and TRBJ2-2; tentatively, D is TRBD1 (5 bases). The CDR3 consists of 15 residues. Germline V gene sequence: CDR1 SNHLY, CDR2 FYNNEI. Trimming removed 4 bases from V and 4 bases from J, with 13 bases in between. The CDR3 loop reads CASSGTNPGTGELFF. CDR3 coding DNA: TGTGCCAGCAGTGGGACAAATCCGGGCACCGGGGAGCTGTTTTTT.

The rearrangement links TRBV19 to TRBJ1-3, with D unresolved. This CDR3 region has 15 residues. V lost 3 bases and J lost 0, with 9 bases in between. From germline, CDR1 is LNHDA and CDR2 SQIVND (reference sequence). CDR3 sequence reads: CASSMGGSSGNTIYF. Written as DNA, the CDR3 is TGTGCCAGTAGTATGGGCGGGAGCTCTGGAAACACCATATATTTT.

In regard to this clone: An end of the junction does not agree with germline; a read error may underlie this. The rearrangement uses TRBV19 and TRBJ2-7; 8 bases fit TRBD1. The CDR3 loop spans 13 amino acids. Per the germline V gene, CDR1 is LNHDA and CDR2 is SQIVND (reference sequence). DNA of the CDR3: TGTACCAGTAGTTCCCTAGGGACAGGTCGACAGTACTTC. Its protein product is CTSSSLGTGRQYF.

This chain links TRBV14 with TRBJ2-2, with D possibly TRBD2 on 5 matching bases. Trimming cost V 4 bases and J 0 bases, with 12 bases left between them. There are 16 residues in the CDR3. Germline assignment: CDR1 SGHDN and CDR2 FVKESK. The CDR3 region has the DNA TGTGCCAGCAGCCCCGGAGGTACCGCGAACACCGGGGAGCTGTTTTTT. Translation gives CASSPGGTANTGELFF.

The chain carries TRBV5-1 and TRBJ2-7, with 11 bases fitting TRBD2. CDR3 length: 16 amino acids. V lost 4 bases and J lost 0; bases outside the gene matches: 6. CDR1 is SGHRS, CDR2 YFSETQ, per germline. For the CDR3, the DNA is TGCGCCAGCAGCGCCTCTAGCGGGGGGCTCTCCTACGAGCAGTACTTC. Residues: CASSASSGGLSYEQYF. Using reference TRBV5-1 and TRBJ2-7 for the parts outside the CDR3, the full variable domain is KAGVTQTPRYLIKTRGQQVTLSCSPISGHRSVSWYQQTPGQGLQFLFEYFSETQRNKGNFPGRFSGRQFSNSRSEMNVSTLELGDSALYLCASSASSGGLSYEQYFGPGTRLTVT.

The V and J genes are TRBV11-2 and TRBJ2-1, with TRBD1 identical over 8 bases. Trimming cost V 5 bases and J 7 bases; bases outside gene matches: 10. The CDR3 runs 15 residues. CDR1 SGHAT and CDR2 FQNNGV come from the germline V gene. The CDR3, as DNA: TGTGCCAGCAGCGCCCGGACAGGGTGGCGGAATGAGCAGTTCTTC. It yields the protein CASSARTGWRNEQFF.

CDR3 amino acids: CASSASQLTGSTDTQYF. DNA of the CDR3: TGTGCCAGCAGCGCGTCCCAGCTTACCGGGAGCACAGATACGCAGTATTTT. This chain connects TRBV9 to TRBJ2-3; D is ambiguous. CDR3 length equals 17 residues. Trimming shortened V by 3 bases and J by 0 bases, and 17 bases separated the two germline ends. Germline loops: CDR1 SGDLS, CDR2 YYNGEE.

There are many counts of this clone. This same CDR3 is encoded by further DNA sequences in the sample. The chain carries TRBV18 and TRBJ2-7; 7 nucleotides line up with TRBD1. The V gene's germline CDR1 is KGHSH and CDR2 LQKENI. J was trimmed by 3 bases and V by 3 bases; bases with no gene match: 2. The CDR3 length is 13 residues. The CDR3 DNA reads TGTGCCAGCTCACCGGGACAGAGCTACGAGCAGTACTTC. Amino acids: CASSPGQSYEQYF.

This chain joins TRBV5-6 and TRBJ2-1; no clear D gene. V lost 2 bases to trimming and J lost 1 base, with 13 bases between them. The CDR3 has 16 residues. The germline V gene encodes CDR1 SGHDT and CDR2 YYEEEE. The CDR3 here is CASSLRLESSYNEQFF. CDR3 sequence (DNA): TGTGCCAGCAGCTTAAGATTAGAAAGTTCCTACAATGAGCAGTTCTTC.

The chain couples TRBV5-4 to TRBJ2-5; TRBD2 might be the D (6 bases). This CDR3 comprises 13 residues. Deletions cut 5 bases from V and 3 bases from J, with 11 bases between. Germline V gene sequence: CDR1 SGHNT, CDR2 YYREEE (reference sequence). The CDR3 DNA follows: TGTGCCAGCAGTTCCGGGGGAGAAGAGACCCAGTACTTC. Its translation: CASSSGGEETQYF.

CDR3 nucleotides: TGCGCCAGCAGCCCCTTCATTACGCATTGGGAGCAGTACTTC. Translated: CASSPFITHWEQYF. The chain links TRBV4-1 to TRBJ2-7; D not certain. CDR1 and CDR2 (germline): MGHRA, YSYEKL. This CDR3 has 14 amino acids. With 4 bases removed from V and 7 bases from J, the gap between germline ends came to 17 bases.

The CDR3 region is CASSHPPGSNNEQFF. The CDR3 coding sequence is TGCGCCAGCAGCCACCCCCCGGGATCCAACAATGAGCAGTTCTTC. This sequence joins TRBV4-1 and TRBJ2-1; weak D call: TRBD2 (5 bases). V shed 3 bases and J shed 5 bases, with 14 bases lying between them. Germline CDR1 and CDR2: MGHRA and YSYEKL. This CDR3 spans 15 amino acids.

V is TRBV19 and J is TRBJ2-7; 7 nucleotides match TRBD1. Losses at the gene ends were 4 bases for V and 6 bases for J; bases not matched to a gene: 6. In germline, CDR1 is LNHDA, CDR2 SQIVND (reference sequence). The length of the CDR3 is 13 residues. The CDR3 DNA sequence: TGTGCCAGTAGTACGGGACAGACAGGCGAGCAGTACTTC. It codes for CASSTGQTGEQYF.

The chain couples TRBV7-6 to TRBJ2-5; the match to TRBD1 covers 7 bases. The CDR3 sequence is 14 residues long. Germline V gene lookup returns CDR1 SGHVS and CDR2 FNYEAQ. After removal of 5 bases from V and 3 bases from J, the junction contained 6 bases not matched to a gene. Here the CDR3 DNA reads TGTGCCAGCAGCCCGGACCAGGGGGAAGAGACCCAGTACTTC. Translating gives CASSPDQGEETQYF.

This chain links TRBV19 with TRBJ1-6; D is perhaps TRBD1 (5 bases). V lost 5 bases and J lost 6, with 8 bases in between. Germline V gene sequence: CDR1 LNHDA, CDR2 SQIVND (reference sequence). This CDR3 region has 13 residues. The CDR3 bases are TGTGCCAGTAGTCTGGGGACTAATTCACCCCTCCACTTT. Its translation: CASSLGTNSPLHF.

This clone was counted once. The gene calls are TRBV6-5 and TRBJ1-3; possible D gene TRBD1, 5 bases. Germline V lookup: CDR1 MNHEY, CDR2 SVGAGI. The germline V and J ends were trimmed by 2 bases and 2 bases, with 7 bases remaining between them. The CDR3 has 14 residues. This chain's CDR3 is CASSYQGAGNTIYF. The CDR3 DNA reads TGTGCCAGCAGTTACCAAGGGGCTGGAAACACCATATATTTT.